The clone carrying this T cell receptor beta chain was recorded many times. The germline V gene encodes CDR1 DFQATT and CDR2 SNEGSKA (reference sequence). The CDR3 totals 13 residues. V gave up 1 base and J gave up 8 bases, with 14 bases separating them. The sample originates from a study of T cells of healthy individuals. TCRdb redid the calling of the 5' RACE reads with MiXCR, one entry per CDR3 protein. The sample carries 85,000 to 100,000 distinct CDR3 sequences, about 16% recorded once. This receptor was obtained from a human donor in good health. The rearrangement links TRBV20-1 to TRBJ1-2, with D unresolved. The chain's CDR3 is CSARVQGSNGYTF. DNA of the CDR3: TGCAGTGCTAGAGTCCAAGGGAGTAACGGCTACACCTTC.